This is a list of T cell receptor beta chains from one sample in a study of T cells in Graves' hyperthyroidism and ophthalmopathy. TCRdb re-derived calls from the multiplex PCR reads in MiXCR, one entry per CDR3 protein. This table holds under 600,000 distinct CDR3 sequences, roughly 16% found once. The sequenced material came from blood. Source of these receptors: a woman aged 40 to 50 with Graves' ophthalmopathy. The CDR3 runs from the conserved cysteine through the conserved F or W. Fields, in order: D gene, clone size, J gene, V gene, CDR3 protein, CDR3 DNA. The D gene is left open where the match is weak. Clone size is given for some rows only: seen once, a few or many times, or a class if the clone is expanded.

d_gene: NA; abundance: many; j_gene: TRBJ1-1; v_gene: TRBV3-1; CDR3aa: CASSSRFTEAFF; CDR3nt: TGTGCCAGCAGCTCCCGGTTCACTGAAGCTTTCTTT
d_gene: NA; abundance: many; j_gene: TRBJ1-3; v_gene: TRBV2; CDR3aa: CASSVEVSGNTIYF; CDR3nt: TGTGCCAGCAGTGTGGAGGTTTCTGGAAACACCATATATTTT
d_gene: TRBD1; abundance: NA; j_gene: TRBJ2-1; v_gene: TRBV19; CDR3aa: CASSMDRGSNNEQFF; CDR3nt: TGTGCCAGTAGTATGGACAGGGGGTCTAACAATGAGCAGTTCTTC
d_gene: NA; abundance: NA; j_gene: TRBJ2-5; v_gene: TRBV15; CDR3aa: CATSRETRSSDRQETQYF; CDR3nt: TGTGCCACCAGCAGAGAAACCCGTTCCTCGGACAGACAAGAGACCCAGTACTTC
d_gene: NA; abundance: few; j_gene: TRBJ2-7; v_gene: TRBV27; CDR3aa: CASSPTPLLEQYF; CDR3nt: TGTGCCAGCAGTCCGACCCCCCTCCTGGAGCAGTACTTC
d_gene: TRBD1; abundance: NA; j_gene: TRBJ1-6; v_gene: TRBV6-1; CDR3aa: CASSMGQAGTHNSPLHF; CDR3nt: TGTGCCAGCAGTATGGGACAGGCAGGAACCCATAATTCACCCCTCCACTTT
d_gene: NA; abundance: NA; j_gene: TRBJ2-1; v_gene: TRBV5-5; CDR3aa: CASPAMGRSSSYNEQFF; CDR3nt: TGTGCCAGCCCTGCGATGGGTCGATCGAGCTCCTACAATGAGCAGTTCTTC
d_gene: TRBD1; abundance: many; j_gene: TRBJ2-5; v_gene: TRBV13; CDR3aa: CASSETWTGPKETQYF; CDR3nt: TGTGCCAGCAGCGAGACTTGGACAGGGCCAAAAGAGACCCAGTACTTC
d_gene: TRBD1; abundance: many; j_gene: TRBJ2-7; v_gene: TRBV28; CDR3aa: CASRRDRGLYEQYF; CDR3nt: TGTGCCAGCAGGCGAGACAGGGGGCTCTACGAGCAGTACTTC
d_gene: NA; abundance: NA; j_gene: TRBJ1-6; v_gene: TRBV7-8; CDR3aa: CASSPLRGYSPLHF; CDR3nt: TGTGCCAGCAGCCCTTTACGGGGTTATTCACCCCTCCACTTT
d_gene: TRBD1; abundance: NA; j_gene: TRBJ1-5; v_gene: TRBV28; CDR3aa: CASSPGQYNQPQHF; CDR3nt: TGTGCCAGCAGTCCGGGACAGTATAATCAGCCCCAGCATTTT
d_gene: TRBD1; abundance: many; j_gene: TRBJ2-7; v_gene: TRBV28; CDR3aa: CASRPTGGLDEQYF; CDR3nt: TGTGCCAGCAGACCGACAGGGGGCTTGGACGAGCAGTACTTC
d_gene: NA; abundance: many; j_gene: TRBJ2-7; v_gene: TRBV6-1; CDR3aa: CASSEVSDPWNEQYF; CDR3nt: TGTGCCAGCAGTGAAGTGTCGGACCCCTGGAACGAGCAGTACTTC
d_gene: TRBD2; abundance: many; j_gene: TRBJ2-7; v_gene: TRBV6-1; CDR3aa: CASRRTSGTFPEQYF; CDR3nt: TGTGCCAGCAGAAGGACTAGCGGGACCTTTCCCGAGCAGTACTTC
d_gene: NA; abundance: many; j_gene: TRBJ2-1; v_gene: TRBV18; CDR3aa: CASSPELAGDNEQFF; CDR3nt: TGTGCCAGCTCACCAGAACTAGCTGGCGACAATGAGCAGTTCTTC
d_gene: NA; abundance: many; j_gene: TRBJ1-1; v_gene: TRBV20-1; CDR3aa: CSAKTNTEAFF; CDR3nt: TGCAGTGCGAAAACGAACACTGAAGCTTTCTTT
d_gene: NA; abundance: many; j_gene: TRBJ1-5; v_gene: TRBV12-3/TRBV12-4; CDR3aa: CASSGHSADNQPQHF; CDR3nt: TGTGCCAGCAGTGGGCATTCGGCAGACAATCAGCCCCAGCATTTT
d_gene: NA; abundance: few; j_gene: TRBJ2-1; v_gene: TRBV7-3; CDR3aa: CASSLNRANEQFF; CDR3nt: TGTGCCAGCAGCTTGAACAGGGCGAATGAGCAGTTCTTC
d_gene: TRBD1; abundance: few; j_gene: TRBJ1-2; v_gene: TRBV4-2; CDR3aa: CASSQEGTDINYGYTF; CDR3nt: TGTGCCAGCAGCCAAGAGGGGACAGATATTAACTATGGCTACACCTTC
d_gene: NA; abundance: NA; j_gene: TRBJ1-2; v_gene: TRBV5-1; CDR3aa: CASSLEEGYGYTF; CDR3nt: TGCGCCAGTAGTCTTGAGGAAGGTTATGGCTACACCTTC
d_gene: TRBD1; abundance: NA; j_gene: TRBJ2-2; v_gene: TRBV4-1; CDR3aa: CASSLGQGGNTGELFF; CDR3nt: TGCGCCAGCAGCCTAGGACAGGGGGGAAACACCGGGGAGCTGTTTTTT
d_gene: TRBD1; abundance: many; j_gene: TRBJ2-5; v_gene: TRBV2; CDR3aa: CASRLDRGAYF; CDR3nt: TGTGCCAGCAGATTGGACAGGGGCGCGTACTTC
d_gene: TRBD2; abundance: many; j_gene: TRBJ2-3; v_gene: TRBV20-1; CDR3aa: CSAPGASGRRTDTQYF; CDR3nt: TGCAGTGCTCCTGGGGCTAGCGGGAGGAGAACAGATACGCAGTATTTT
d_gene: TRBD1; abundance: few; j_gene: TRBJ2-7; v_gene: TRBV12-3/TRBV12-4; CDR3aa: CASSKTGWYEQYF; CDR3nt: TGTGCCAGCAGTAAGACAGGGTGGTACGAGCAGTACTTC
d_gene: NA; abundance: many; j_gene: TRBJ1-3; v_gene: TRBV3-1; CDR3aa: CASSQVRGSGNTIYF; CDR3nt: TGTGCCAGCAGCCAAGTTCGGGGATCGGGAAACACCATATATTTT
d_gene: TRBD1; abundance: once; j_gene: TRBJ1-5; v_gene: TRBV5-1; CDR3aa: CASSRGDRDIQPQHF; CDR3nt: TGTGCCAGCAGCCGAGGAGACAGGGATATTCAGCCCCAGCATTTT
d_gene: NA; abundance: many; j_gene: TRBJ1-6; v_gene: TRBV20-1; CDR3aa: CSARESSSYNSPLHF; CDR3nt: TGCAGTGCTAGAGAATCGAGCTCCTATAATTCACCCCTCCACTTT
d_gene: TRBD2; abundance: few; j_gene: TRBJ2-3; v_gene: TRBV30; CDR3aa: CAWSASEGLAGLDTQYF; CDR3nt: TGTGCCTGGAGTGCCTCAGAGGGACTAGCGGGTTTAGATACGCAGTATTTT